The 32 T cell receptor beta chains below come from one sample, sequenced in a study of T-cell memory formation after mild COVID-19. TCRdb reprocessed the 5' RACE reads with MiXCR, giving one entry per CDR3 protein. The table has roughly 400,000 distinct CDR3 sequences, roughly 24% seen once; the top ten hold 8.8%. Sequencing used PBMCs or a T cell subset sorted from them (not recorded which). Receptor source: an adult woman who had mild COVID-19 (a few samples of this study predate the infection). Cell type and time point are not known.

This clonotype was counted between two and nine times. This chain uses TRBV7-6 with TRBJ2-2, with a possible D match to TRBD2 (5 bases). Germline CDR1 is SGHVS and CDR2 is FNYEAQ. V shed 2 bases and J shed 6 bases, with 10 bases lying between them. There are 14 residues in the CDR3. CDR3 nucleotide sequence: TGTGCCAGCAGCTTACATGAGGGCGCCGGGGAGCTGTTTTTT. Its protein is CASSLHEGAGELFF.

This rearrangement joins TRBV6-1 to TRBJ2-1, with D perhaps TRBD1 or TRBD2 (5 bases each). The germline V gene encodes CDR1 MNHNS and CDR2 SASEGT. V gave up 1 base and J gave up 9 bases, with 13 bases separating them. The CDR3 is 14 amino acids. DNA of the CDR3: TGTGCCAGCAGTGAAGGGTACTCAGGGACTGAGCAGTTCTTC. Translating gives CASSEGYSGTEQFF.

The table lists this clonotype with a few counts. This chain uses TRBV6-1 with TRBJ2-3, with a weak D call TRBD2 (6 bases). With 4 bases removed from V and 2 bases from J, the gap between germline ends came to 10 bases. The CDR3 is made up of 14 amino acids. Germline V lookup: CDR1 MNHNS, CDR2 SASEGT. The DNA of the CDR3 is TGTGCCAGCAGTGGCGGGGTGCTCACAGATACGCAGTATTTT. Its protein is CASSGGVLTDTQYF.

This clonotype was picked up a small number of times. V and J are TRBV18 and TRBJ1-2, with 7 positions matching TRBD1. V lost 2 bases and J lost 7; bases outside the gene matches: 1. Germline-derived CDR1 and CDR2 are KGHSH and LQKENI. The CDR3 covers 12 residues. This CDR3 is CASSPTGVGYTF. The CDR3 DNA reads TGTGCCAGCTCACCAACAGGGGTTGGCTACACCTTC.

V usage is TRBV9 and J usage is TRBJ1-1; 7 nucleotides align to TRBD1. CDR3 length: 15 amino acids. After removal of 0 bases from V and 0 bases from J, the junction contained 2 bases not matched to a gene. The V gene's germline CDR1 is SGDLS and CDR2 YYNGEE. The CDR3, as DNA: TGTGCCAGCAGCGTAGAGGGGGCCATGAACACTGAAGCTTTCTTT. It specifies CASSVEGAMNTEAFF.

This sequence joins TRBV9 and TRBJ2-7, with D possibly being TRBD1 (7 bases). Deletions cut 0 bases from V and 2 bases from J, with 12 bases between. The CDR3 loop spans 15 amino acids. Looked up from germline, CDR1 is SGDLS and CDR2 is YYNGEE. CDR3 residues: CASSVGGTATYEQYF. In nucleotides, the CDR3 is TGTGCCAGCAGCGTAGGCGGGACAGCCACCTACGAGCAGTACTTC.

V gene TRBV7-9 combines with J gene TRBJ1-4, with 8 bases aligning to TRBD1. The trim removed 5 bases at V and 8 bases at J, leaving 7 bases unmatched. Per the germline V gene, CDR1 is SEHNR and CDR2 is FQNEAQ (reference sequence). This CDR3 has 14 residues. CDR3 coding DNA: TGTGCCAGCAGCAACCGGGACAGGAGGGAAAAACTGTTTTTT. Its protein is CASSNRDRREKLFF.

In its sample, this clonotype was seen a few times. The chain carries TRBV7-2 and TRBJ2-3; D is perhaps TRBD2 (6 bases). V was cut by 5 bases and J by 7 bases, with 16 bases left in between. The CDR3 totals 14 residues. Per germline, CDR1 SGHTA and CDR2 FQGNSA. The CDR3 region is CASSINRDSYTQYF. The CDR3 DNA is TGTGCCAGCAGCATAAATCGGGACTCTTATACGCAGTATTTT. Together with reference TRBV7-2 and TRBJ2-3, the CDR3 gives the full variable domain: GAGVSQSPSNKVTEKGKDVELRCDPISGHTALYWYRQSLGQGLEFLIYFQGNSAPDKSGLPSDRFSAERTGGSVSTLTIQRTQQEDSAVYLCASSINRDSYTQYFGPGTRLTVL.

The chain combines TRBV11-1 with TRBJ2-2, with D tentatively TRBD1 (6 bases). The germline CDR1 and CDR2 sequences are SGHAT and FQDESV (reference sequence). Deletions cut 4 bases from V and 2 bases from J, with 11 bases between. The CDR3 totals 15 residues. The CDR3 sequence is CASSYRAINTGELFF. CDR3 sequence (DNA): TGTGCCAGCAGCTACAGGGCCATTAACACCGGGGAGCTGTTTTTT.

The chain carries TRBV3-1 and TRBJ2-7; D is unresolved. The CDR3 contains 15 residues. Trimming pared 0 bases from V and 5 bases from J, leaving 14 bases between. Per the germline V gene, CDR1 is LGHDT and CDR2 is YNNKEL (reference sequence). CDR3 coding DNA: TGTGCCAGCAGCCAAGATCCAAGAGTCTGGGACGAGCAGTACTTC. Its translation is CASSQDPRVWDEQYF.

This chain uses TRBV7-6 with TRBJ2-1; no reliable D call. There are 16 residues in the CDR3. The germline V and J ends were trimmed by 4 bases and 7 bases, with 20 bases remaining between them. The V gene's germline CDR1 is SGHVS and CDR2 FNYEAQ. CDR3 sequence: CASSSKRAPYGNEQFF. CDR3 nucleotides: TGTGCCAGCAGCTCAAAAAGGGCCCCTTACGGGAATGAGCAGTTCTTC. Supplemented by reference TRBV7-6 and TRBJ2-1, the full variable domain reads GAGVSQSPRYKVTKRGQDVALRCDPISGHVSLYWYRQALGQGPEFLTYFNYEAQQDKSGLPNDRFSAERPEGSISTLTIQRTEQRDSAMYRCASSSKRAPYGNEQFFGPGTRLTVL.

This clonotype was picked up a small number of times. J is TRBJ2-3 and V is TRBV12-3 or TRBV12-4, with 10 bases identical to TRBD2. CDR3 length: 16 residues. V lost 1 base to trimming and J lost 5 bases; unmatched junction nucleotides: 6. The CDR3, as DNA: TGTGCCAGCAGTTTAGAGTCTAGCGGGGGCCGAGATACGCAGTATTTT. Protein sequence: CASSLESSGGRDTQYF.

This rearrangement joins TRBV5-1 to TRBJ2-5; 12 bases line up with TRBD2. CDR1 SGHRS and CDR2 YFSETQ come from the germline V gene. The CDR3 is made up of 16 amino acids. Germline trimming cut 4 bases from V and 4 bases from J; bases unmatched to any gene: 8. The CDR3 DNA follows: TGCGCCAGCAGCCAAACGACTAGCGGGGGAGGAGAGACCCAGTACTTC. It is translated as CASSQTTSGGGETQYF.

This clonotype was counted once. As DNA, the CDR3 is TGTGCCAGCAGCTCGACAGGGACGGACTATGGCTACACCTTC. Translation gives CASSSTGTDYGYTF. The gene calls are TRBV7-9 and TRBJ1-2; 7 positions match TRBD1. From germline, CDR1 is SEHNR and CDR2 FQNEAQ (reference sequence). Trimming removed 4 bases from V and 3 bases from J; junction bases left unmatched: 5. CDR3 size: 14 residues.

This clonotype was detected a few times. V and J are TRBV11-2 and TRBJ2-7; 9 bases line up with TRBD2. The CDR3 contains 15 residues. Trimming removed 5 bases from V and 4 bases from J; junction bases left unmatched: 9. Per germline, CDR1 SGHAT and CDR2 FQNNGV. CDR3 in DNA: TGTGCCAGCAGCCTAAGCGGGGGGCTGGGGTACGAGCAGTACTTC. This gives the protein CASSLSGGLGYEQYF.

This clonotype has a count of ten or more. This sequence joins TRBV11-1 and TRBJ2-7; D is possibly TRBD1 (6 bases). Deletions cut 5 bases from V and 1 base from J, with 12 bases between. Germline CDR1 SGHAT, CDR2 FQDESV (reference sequence). The CDR3 is 14 residues long. DNA of the CDR3: TGTGCCAGCAGCCCGCCGGGACAATCCTACGAGCAGTACTTC. The encoded protein is CASSPPGQSYEQYF. The entire variable domain, with the rest obtained from reference TRBV11-1 and TRBJ2-7, is as follows: EAEVAQSPRYKITEKSQAVAFWCDPISGHATLYWYRQILGQGPELLVQFQDESVVDDSQLPKDRFSAERLKGVDSTLKIQPAELGDSAMYLCASSPPGQSYEQYFGPGTRLTVT.

The DNA of the CDR3 is TGTGCCAGCAGCGTGGACCGGCATCCACTGGACTATGGCTACACCTTC. This sequence encodes CASSVDRHPLDYGYTF. V usage is TRBV7-9 and J usage is TRBJ1-2, with no clear D. Germline assignment: CDR1 SEHNR and CDR2 FQNEAQ (reference sequence). CDR3 length: 16 amino acids. V was shortened by 5 bases and J by 3 bases, with 19 bases between the two germline ends. The variable domain in full, completed from reference TRBV7-9 and TRBJ1-2, reads DTGVSQNPRHKITKRGQNVTFRCDPISEHNRLYWYRQTLGQGPEFLTYFQNEAQLEKSRLLSDRFSAERPKGSFSTLEIQRTEQGDSAMYLCASSVDRHPLDYGYTFGSGTRLTVV.

This clonotype occurred a few times. V and J are TRBV7-8 and TRBJ1-1; D perhaps matches TRBD1 (6 bases). The CDR3 extends over 14 amino acids. CDR1 and CDR2 (germline): SGHVS, FQNEAQ. V was clipped by 4 bases and J by 0 bases, with 9 bases between them. The CDR3 bases are TGTGCCAGCAGCTGGCAGGGGATGAACACTGAAGCTTTCTTT. This gives the protein CASSWQGMNTEAFF.

The chain links TRBV12-3 or TRBV12-4 to TRBJ1-1, with D uncertain. Trimming left V 3 bases short and J 3 bases short, with 11 bases between. The CDR3 extends over 14 amino acids. The CDR3 loop reads CASSFGSGDTEAFF. The CDR3 bases are TGTGCCAGCAGTTTTGGGTCCGGGGACACTGAAGCTTTCTTT.

V gene TRBV20-1 combines with J gene TRBJ1-2; no firm D call. The length of the CDR3 is 14 residues. CDR1 is DFQATT, CDR2 SNEGSKA, per germline (reference sequence). Trimming shortened V by 1 base and J by 3 bases, and 12 bases separated the two germline ends. This chain's CDR3 is CSARGVGTYYGYTF. The CDR3 region has the DNA TGCAGTGCTAGAGGGGTGGGCACCTACTATGGCTACACCTTC.

This clonotype turned up a few times. The chain is built from TRBV5-6 and TRBJ2-1; D could derive from TRBD1 or TRBD2 (5 bases each). CDR3 length: 14 residues. Trimming took off 6 bases at V and 1 base at J, with 11 bases between the two ends. Germline values: CDR1 SGHDT, CDR2 YYEEEE. The CDR3 DNA is TGTGCCAGCACCCTGTGGGGGTCCTACAATGAGCAGTTCTTC. Translation: CASTLWGSYNEQFF.

The chain carries TRBV7-9 and TRBJ2-1; 11 nucleotides agree with TRBD2. This CDR3 is built from 15 residues. V was clipped by 3 bases and J by 8 bases; unmatched bases: 6. The germline CDR1 and CDR2 sequences are SEHNR and FQNEAQ (reference sequence). In DNA, the CDR3 is TGTGCCAGCAGCTTTAGCGGGAGGGCCAATTATGAGCAGTTCTTC. This gives the protein CASSFSGRANYEQFF.

This clonotype showed up just a few times. V is TRBV20-1 and J is TRBJ2-3; 10 bases line up with TRBD2. The V and J ends lost 4 bases and 2 bases, in that order; junction bases with no gene match: 3. Germline V lookup: CDR1 DFQATT, CDR2 SNEGSKA (reference sequence). The length of the CDR3 is 14 residues. CDR3 loop: CSANSGGATDTQYF. The CDR3 nucleotides are TGCAGTGCTAACAGCGGGGGGGCCACAGATACGCAGTATTTT.

This clonotype was seen more than once but under ten times. V is TRBV5-1 and J is TRBJ1-1; 7 bases agree with TRBD1. Trimming took 0 bases from V and 10 from J; bases not matched to a gene: 0. CDR1 SGHRS and CDR2 YFSETQ come from the germline V gene. CDR3 length: 11 residues. DNA of the CDR3: TGCGCCAGCAGCTTGGAGGGGGCAGCTTTCTTT. It yields the protein CASSLEGAAFF.

There are a few counts of this clonotype. At one end, the junction sequence differs from germline, possibly due to a read error. The rearrangement uses TRBV2 and TRBJ2-3, with 10 bases fitting TRBD2. CDR3 length: 11 amino acids. Germline V gene sequence: CDR1 SNHLY, CDR2 FYNNEI. The CDR3 region has the DNA TGTGCCAGCAGTGAGAGGATAGCGGGGGGATTT. Encoded protein: CASSERIAGGF.

Comment on this clonotype: One end of the junction fails to match germline, which may point to a read error. This chain uses TRBV7-9 with TRBJ2-2; D gene uncertain. The CDR3 covers 12 residues. From germline, CDR1 is SEHNR and CDR2 FQNEAQ (reference sequence). The CDR3 region is CASSTNAGELFF. DNA of the CDR3: TGTGCCAGCAGTACGAACGCCGGGGAGCTGTTTTTT.

A few counts support this clonotype. The chain uses TRBV5-6 and TRBJ1-1; 10 nucleotides line up with TRBD1. The CDR3 has 17 residues. Germline V gene sequence: CDR1 SGHDT, CDR2 YYEEEE. Losses at the gene ends were 4 bases for V and 1 base for J; bases not matched to a gene: 10. In nucleotides, the CDR3 is TGTGCCAGCAGCATCGCCGGGACAGGGGCGGGGAACACTGAAGCTTTCTTT. Protein sequence: CASSIAGTGAGNTEAFF.

This clonotype came up many times. This rearrangement joins TRBV7-9 to TRBJ1-6; D is unclear. Germline CDR1 is SEHNR and CDR2 is FQNEAQ (reference sequence). V lost 0 bases, J lost 7 bases, and 7 bases lay in between. This CDR3 has 14 amino acids. The CDR3 loop is CASSLALFNSPLHF. In DNA form, the CDR3 reads TGTGCCAGCAGCTTAGCGCTATTCAATTCACCCCTCCACTTT.

V gene TRBV7-9 combines with J gene TRBJ2-3, with D possibly TRBD2 on 6 matching bases. Germline CDR1 reads SEHNR; CDR2 reads FQNEAQ (reference sequence). The CDR3 sequence is 15 residues long. V shed 1 base and J shed 6 bases, with 14 bases lying between them. In DNA form, the CDR3 reads TGTGCCAGCAGCTTAGAGGGACTCGCGCCGGATACGCAGTATTTT. Amino acids: CASSLEGLAPDTQYF.

This clonotype was seen a handful of times. This chain joins TRBV7-3 and TRBJ2-1; 7 bases match TRBD1. Unmatched junction bases numbered 17, after V lost 5 bases and J lost 7 bases. Germline V gene sequence: CDR1 SGHTA, CDR2 FQGTGA. This CDR3 region has 17 residues. The CDR3 DNA reads TGTGCCAGCAGCCCACGCTCCCCACGACAGGGAAGGAATGAGCAGTTCTTC. This encodes CASSPRSPRQGRNEQFF. Looking up the rest from reference TRBV7-3 and TRBJ2-1 gives the full variable domain: GAGVSQTPSNKVTEKGKYVELRCDPISGHTALYWYRQSLGQGPEFLIYFQGTGAADDSGLPNDRFFAVRPEGSVSTLKIQRTERGDSAVYLCASSPRSPRQGRNEQFFGPGTRLTVL.

This chain connects TRBV5-8 to TRBJ2-1; D possibly corresponds to TRBD2 (5 bases). V lost 3 bases and J 3 bases, leaving 10 bases between the germline ends. CDR3 length: 14 residues. Germline V gene sequence: CDR1 SGHTS, CDR2 YDEGEE. The CDR3 bases are TGTGCCAGCAGCTCCGGACTGAACTACAATGAGCAGTTCTTC. As protein: CASSSGLNYNEQFF.

A few counts support this clonotype. The chain links TRBV20-1 to TRBJ2-1; D ambiguous. V lost 2 bases and J lost 1, with 9 bases in between. The CDR3 is 14 amino acids. Germline CDR1 DFQATT, CDR2 SNEGSKA (reference sequence). The CDR3 spells CSARSALSYNEQFF. CDR3 nucleotides: TGCAGTGCTAGATCAGCCTTGTCCTACAATGAGCAGTTCTTC.